This T cell receptor (beta chain) was retrieved from a study of T-cell reconstitution after alpha-beta-depleted transplantation in children. Unique molecular identifiers were used to barcode this TCRbeta library. TCRdb redid the calling of the PCR reads with MiXCR, one entry per CDR3 protein. The profile shows roughly 490,000 distinct CDR3 sequences, more than 9.5% of them singletons. This clonotype was found many times. Its antigen is currently unknown. This CDR3 spans 15 amino acids. Trimming left V 3 bases short and J 1 base short, with 11 bases between. Per the germline V gene, CDR1 is KGHSH and CDR2 is LQKENI. Study findings and constraints: Expanded graft clones, several hundred of them, were reportedly the source of alpha-beta T cells about two months after transplant.

The J gene is TRBJ2-3, the V gene TRBV18; possibly TRBD2 for D (6 bases). Sample: PBMCs, mostly from graft donor cells, taken 180 days after TCRalphabeta/CD19-depleted stem cell transplant. The sequence came from a female patient between 2 and 15 years old who had a stem cell transplant for aplastic anemia, so the T cells may come from the graft donor. This CDR3 reads CASSPRDSGTDTQYF. CDR3 DNA sequence: TGTGCCAGCTCACCCCGGGACTCTGGCACAGATACGCAGTATTTT.